This T cell receptor (beta chain) was observed in a study of T-cell reconstitution after alpha-beta-depleted transplantation in children. In this sample, this clonotype turned up many times. Germline CDR1 reads DFQATT; CDR2 reads SNEGSKA (reference sequence). The CDR3 extends over 11 amino acids. Trimming pared 5 bases from V and 3 bases from J, leaving 6 bases between. Unique molecular identifiers were incorporated during preparation of the TCRbeta library. TCRdb re-called the PCR reads with MiXCR, one entry per CDR3 protein. The sample holds approximately 240,000 distinct CDR3 sequences, around 9.5% seen once.

V and J are TRBV20-1 and TRBJ2-3; D not resolved. The sample here was PBMCs from the stem cell graft donor, taken from the stem cell graft. The source is a human donor who donated a stem cell graft to a child with acute lymphoblastic leukemia. Here the CDR3 reads CSAEATDTQYF. DNA of the CDR3: TGCAGTGCTGAAGCGACAGATACGCAGTATTTT.